These 27 T cell receptor beta chains were sequenced from one sample in a study of T cell responses to AZD1222 COVID-19 vaccine (dated by TCRdb to about 2021). This specimen's time point label, interpreted: about 28 days (+/-7) after the second vaccine dose. Library method: the immunoSEQ multiplex PCR assay. What TCRdb holds here is the immuneACCESS table cut down to in-frame rearrangements. Part of the clones is not present; checked against another copy, under half of the missing clones reflect an unresolved V gene, and the others are unexplained. The sample table shows approximately 26,000 clones, and roughly 88% are seen once. The leading ten clones occupy roughly 2.7% of the sample. The sample here was peripheral blood, taken 28 days after the second AZD1222 dose. The receptor set was obtained from an adult who received the AZD1222 COVID-19 vaccine.

CDR3 nucleotide sequence: TGTGCCAGCAGCTTTAGACAGGGTCCCCACGAGCAGTACTTC. As protein: CASSFRQGPHEQYF. The chain couples TRBV7-2 to TRBJ2-7; TRBD1 matches at 7 bases. V lost 3 bases to trimming and J lost 5 bases; unmatched junction nucleotides: 7. The CDR3 consists of 14 residues. Germline V CDR1 and CDR2: SGHTA, FQGNSA. The full variable domain, completed using reference TRBV7-2 and TRBJ2-7, is GAGVSQSPSNKVTEKGKDVELRCDPISGHTALYWYRQSLGQGLEFLIYFQGNSAPDKSGLPSDRFSAERTGGSVSTLTIQRTQQEDSAVYLCASSFRQGPHEQYFGPGTRLTVT.

The CDR3 DNA is TGTGCCAGCAGCGTATGGGGACTGGGTGAAAAACTGTTTTTT. It encodes CASSVWGLGEKLFF. The chain recombines TRBV9 with TRBJ1-4; tentatively, D is TRBD1 (5 bases). Germline-derived CDR1 and CDR2 are SGDLS and YYNGEE. The ends were cut back, 1 base at V and 7 bases at J, with 11 bases in the middle. This CDR3 comprises 14 residues.

V gene TRBV18 combines with J gene TRBJ1-2, with a weak D call TRBD1 (5 bases). The germline V gene encodes CDR1 KGHSH and CDR2 LQKENI. Trimming left V 6 bases short and J 6 bases short, with 17 bases between. This CDR3 is built from 14 residues. Here the CDR3 DNA reads TGTGCCAGCTCCCCCAACGGAGGGGCGGATGGCTACACCTTC. This codes for CASSPNGGADGYTF.

V is TRBV7-9 and J is TRBJ1-1; 8 bases line up with TRBD1. Germline trimming cut 5 bases from V and 0 bases from J; bases unmatched to any gene: 8. CDR3 size: 16 residues. Germline V gene sequence: CDR1 SEHNR, CDR2 FQNEAQ (reference sequence). The CDR3: CASSPRDRTLNTEAFF. CDR3 coding DNA: TGTGCCAGCAGCCCGAGGGACAGGACTTTGAACACTGAAGCTTTCTTT.

This chain uses TRBV5-8 with TRBJ1-3, with TRBD1 as a possible D gene (6 bases). The CDR3 loop spans 15 amino acids. V was pared by 4 bases and J by 0 bases, with 11 bases between. The germline V gene has CDR1 SGHTS and CDR2 YDEGEE. The CDR3 DNA follows: TGTGCCAGCAGCCCGAGGGGGTTCTCTGGAAACACCATATATTTT. As protein: CASSPRGFSGNTIYF.

This chain joins TRBV6-2 or TRBV6-3 and TRBJ2-5; no clear D gene. Trimming left V 2 bases short and J 0 bases short, with 7 bases between. The CDR3 totals 14 residues. Germline CDR1 is MNHEY and CDR2 is SVGEGT. DNA for the CDR3: TGTGCCAGCAGTTACCTGGGATACCAAGAGACCCAGTACTTC. This codes for CASSYLGYQETQYF.

The V call is TRBV27, the J call TRBJ2-7, with 8 bases matching TRBD1. The CDR3 has 15 residues. Germline V gene sequence: CDR1 MNHEY, CDR2 SMNVEV (reference sequence). V shed 2 bases, J shed 2 bases, and the junction held 5 bases outside the gene matches. CDR3 in amino acids: CASSLRTTGAYEQYF. The CDR3 nucleotides read TGTGCCAGCAGTTTAAGGACGACAGGGGCCTACGAGCAGTACTTC.

The chain recombines TRBV7-3 with TRBJ2-3; 7 nucleotides line up with TRBD2. V was pared by 9 bases and J by 2 bases, with 5 bases of the junction left unmatched. The CDR3 has 13 amino acids. Germline V gene data show CDR1 as SGHTA and CDR2 as FQGTGA. This CDR3 reads CARAAGNTDTQYF. In DNA, the CDR3 is TGTGCCAGGGCAGCGGGGAACACAGATACGCAGTATTTT.

The sample holds one count of this clone. The chain combines TRBV28 with TRBJ2-1; 7 bases line up with TRBD1. Germline values: CDR1 MDHEN, CDR2 SYDVKM. Trimming removed 4 bases from V and 4 bases from J; junction bases left unmatched: 7. This CDR3 contains 15 residues. CDR3 region: CASSSPGTVYNEQFF. CDR3 sequence (DNA): TGTGCCAGCAGTTCCCCCGGGACAGTATACAATGAGCAGTTCTTC.

The CDR3 sequence is CASSSDRGNYEQYF. CDR3 bases: TGTGCCAGCAGCTCGGACAGGGGGAACTACGAGCAGTACTTC. The chain is built from TRBV5-6 and TRBJ2-7, with 10 bases that match TRBD1. Germline CDR1 SGHDT, CDR2 YYEEEE. This CDR3 spans 14 amino acids. Trimming at V came to 3 bases and at J to 3 bases, leaving 3 bases not matched to a gene. The complete variable domain, with remaining parts taken from reference TRBV5-6 and TRBJ2-7, reads DAGVTQSPTHLIKTRGQQVTLRCSPKSGHDTVSWYQQALGQGPQFIFQYYEEEERQRGNFPDRFSGHQFPNYSSELNVNALLLGDSALYLCASSSDRGNYEQYFGPGTRLTVT.

The chain carries TRBV2 and TRBJ2-3; TRBD2 aligns across 12 bases. The CDR3 sequence is 14 residues long. Germline CDR1 is SNHLY and CDR2 is FYNNEI. V lost 6 bases and J lost 6; bases outside the gene matches: 4. CDR3 protein: CASRTSGGWDTQYF. The CDR3, as DNA: TGTGCCAGCAGGACTAGCGGGGGCTGGGATACGCAGTATTTT. The whole variable domain, filled in from reference TRBV2 and TRBJ2-3, reads EPEVTQTPSHQVTQMGQEVILRCVPISNHLYFYWYRQILGQKVEFLVSFYNNEISEKSEIFDDQFSVERPDGSNFTLKIRSTKLEDSAMYFCASRTSGGWDTQYFGPGTRLTVL.

This sequence joins TRBV6-1 and TRBJ1-6; no definite D call. This CDR3 is built from 14 residues. The V end was cut by 2 bases, the J end by 6 bases, with 8 bases between. Per germline, CDR1 MNHNS and CDR2 SASEGT. Here the CDR3 DNA reads TGTGCCAGCAGTGAAACAGATCGTAATTCACCCCTCCACTTT. As protein: CASSETDRNSPLHF.

This clone showed up just once. The genes are TRBV19 and TRBJ1-5; 10 bases line up with TRBD1. V shed 3 bases, J shed 1 base, and the junction held 0 bases outside the gene matches. The V gene's germline CDR1 is LNHDA and CDR2 SQIVND (reference sequence). This CDR3 comprises 15 residues. The CDR3 loop is CASSMDRGSNQPQHF. Written as DNA, the CDR3 is TGTGCCAGTAGTATGGACAGGGGGAGCAATCAGCCCCAGCATTTT. Using reference TRBV19 and TRBJ1-5 for the parts outside the CDR3, the full variable domain is DGGITQSPKYLFRKEGQNVTLSCEQNLNHDAMYWYRQDPGQGLRLIYYSQIVNDFQKGDIAEGYSVSREKKESFPLTVTSAQKNPTAFYLCASSMDRGSNQPQHFGDGTRLSIL.

The rearrangement joins TRBV5-6 to TRBJ1-3, with 7 bases lining up with TRBD1. CDR1 and CDR2 from the germline V gene are SGHDT and YYEEEE. V dropped 2 bases and J dropped 1; count of bases not matched to a gene: 9. This CDR3 is 17 amino acids long. CDR3 in DNA: TGTGCCAGCAGCTTCGAGACCAGGGGGTGGTCTGGAAACACCATATATTTT. As protein: CASSFETRGWSGNTIYF.

The chain combines TRBV2 with TRBJ2-3, with TRBD2 matching over 12 bases. The CDR3 extends over 15 amino acids. Germline CDR1 SNHLY, CDR2 FYNNEI. The J segment lost 5 bases and the V segment lost 6 bases, leaving 6 bases of the junction unmatched. In DNA, the CDR3 is TGTGCCAGCAGAGCTAGCGGGGGGGAGGTAGATACGCAGTATTTT. Protein: CASRASGGEVDTQYF.

The CDR3 nucleotides are TGTGCCAGCAGCCAAGGGGGCGGGGGTGATACGCAGTATTTT. It specifies CASSQGGGGDTQYF. V gene TRBV4-2 combines with J gene TRBJ2-3, with TRBD2 matching 7 bases. The V gene's germline CDR1 is LGHNA and CDR2 YNFKEQ. The CDR3 contains 14 residues. The ends lost 1 base at V and 6 bases at J; junction bases unmatched: 4.

The chain couples TRBV6-5 to TRBJ1-6; a weak D match, TRBD1 (6 bases). V lost 10 bases and J lost 0, with 13 bases in between. Germline assignment: CDR1 MNHEY and CDR2 SVGAGI. The CDR3 has 15 residues. The CDR3 loop reads CATRTESSYNSPLHF. The CDR3 DNA reads as TGTGCCACAAGGACAGAGAGCTCCTATAATTCACCCCTCCACTTT.

The chain combines TRBV5-5 with TRBJ2-1, with 11 bases aligning to TRBD2. Germline values: CDR1 SGHKS, CDR2 YYEKEE (reference sequence). CDR3 length: 16 amino acids. Trimming removed 7 bases from V and 2 bases from J; junction bases left unmatched: 8. The CDR3 loop reads CASSRGSGGAYNEQFF. CDR3 coding DNA: TGTGCCAGCTCCCGTGGTAGCGGGGGGGCCTACAATGAGCAGTTCTTC. Using reference TRBV5-5 and TRBJ2-1 for the parts outside the CDR3, the full variable domain is DAGVTQSPTHLIKTRGQQVTLRCSPISGHKSVSWYQQVLGQGPQFIFQYYEKEERGRGNFPDRFSARQFPNYSSELNVNALLLGDSALYLCASSRGSGGAYNEQFFGPGTRLTVL.

This clone was observed a handful of times. V usage is TRBV9 and J usage is TRBJ2-1, with D perhaps matching TRBD1 or TRBD2 (6 bases each). V lost 0 bases, J lost 3 bases, and 13 bases lay in between. Germline V gene lookup returns CDR1 SGDLS and CDR2 YYNGEE. The CDR3 has 16 residues. CDR3 region: CASSVGLGGLYNEQFF. CDR3 nucleotides: TGTGCCAGCAGCGTAGGCCTAGGGGGACTCTACAATGAGCAGTTCTTC.

This clone was seen just once. This sequence joins TRBV2 and TRBJ2-5; TRBD1 matches at 7 bases. V dropped 4 bases and J dropped 4; count of bases not matched to a gene: 6. CDR1 is SNHLY and CDR2 is FYNNEI in the germline V gene. There are 14 residues in the CDR3. CDR3 nucleotides: TGTGCCAGCAGTGTGACAGGGTTTGCAGAGACCCAGTACTTC. Amino acid sequence: CASSVTGFAETQYF.

The chain uses TRBV12-3 or TRBV12-4 and TRBJ1-6, with D perhaps matching TRBD1 (5 bases). V was clipped by 5 bases and J by 7 bases, with 9 bases between them. The CDR3 length is 13 residues. The CDR3 nucleotides read TGTGCCAGCAGTGTAACAGGAAATTCACCCCTCCACTTT. It encodes CASSVTGNSPLHF.

A few counts support this clone. The J gene is TRBJ2-2, the V gene TRBV25-1; D gene uncertain. CDR1 is MGHDK, CDR2 SYGVNS, per germline. Trimming removed 5 bases at V and 8 bases at J, with 12 bases between. This CDR3 is built from 13 residues. CDR3 coding DNA: TGTGCCAGCAGTTATTCTTCGATGGGGGAGCTGTTTTTT. This encodes CASSYSSMGELFF. The entire variable domain, with the rest obtained from reference TRBV25-1 and TRBJ2-2, is as follows: EADIYQTPRYLVIGTGKKITLECSQTMGHDKMYWYQQDPGMELHLIHYSYGVNSTEKGDLSSESTVSRIRTEHFPLTLESARPSHTSQYLCASSYSSMGELFFGEGSRLTVL.

The V and J genes are TRBV28 and TRBJ1-5; 8 nucleotides match TRBD1. This CDR3 comprises 14 residues. Germline values: CDR1 MDHEN, CDR2 SYDVKM. The J segment lost 5 bases and the V segment lost 6 bases, leaving 6 bases of the junction unmatched. CDR3 loop: CASRTGGYYQPQHF. CDR3 sequence (DNA): TGTGCCAGCAGAACAGGGGGTTACTATCAGCCCCAGCATTTT.

This clone was observed once. The chain combines TRBV9 with TRBJ1-4; 7 bases are shared with TRBD1. The CDR3 is made up of 14 amino acids. V shed 4 bases and J 6 bases; nucleotides not matched to a gene: 6. Germline CDR1 SGDLS, CDR2 YYNGEE. The CDR3 DNA is TGTGCCAGCAGCATTGCCAGGGGGGATGAAAAACTGTTTTTT. Its translation: CASSIARGDEKLFF.

The chain joins TRBV7-6 to TRBJ2-1; D gene ambiguous. Germline CDR1 reads SGHVS; CDR2 reads FNYEAQ. CDR3 length equals 15 residues. Trimming stripped 2 bases from V and 6 bases from J, with 14 bases between. The CDR3 reads CASSLYVGRGNEQFF. For the CDR3, the DNA is TGTGCCAGCAGCTTATATGTCGGGCGAGGCAATGAGCAGTTCTTC.

The chain is built from TRBV4-1 and TRBJ1-5; D is ambiguous. The CDR3 totals 17 residues. V lost 3 bases, J lost 7 bases, and 22 bases lay in between. CDR1 is MGHRA, CDR2 YSYEKL, per germline. The CDR3, as DNA: TGCGCCAGCAGCCATTCTAGCCTACGTAGTCGGGAACAGCCCCAGCATTTT. Encoded protein: CASSHSSLRSREQPQHF.

The chain uses TRBV6-5 and TRBJ1-2; D ambiguous. Germline V gives CDR1 MNHEY, CDR2 SVGAGI. Trimming shortened V by 0 bases and J by 7 bases, and 15 bases separated the two germline ends. The CDR3 covers 15 residues. CDR3 coding DNA: TGTGCCAGCAGTTACTCCTTTGCGGCTGAGGGTGGCTACACCTTC. Translated: CASSYSFAAEGGYTF.